Listed below are T cell receptor beta chains from one sample, sequenced in a study of blood T cell repertoires in COVID-19. Some clones are missing from TCRdb's copy, which holds only in-frame ones; the method was immunoSEQ multiplex PCR. The repertoire holds 120,000 or so clones, with around 91% as singletons. Sample: peripheral blood. Receptors originate from a man in his 70s with active or convalescent COVID-19. Each CDR3 is given with its conserved first and last residue. The D gene is left open where the match is weak. Size is omitted from some rows. Given values are once, few, many or a class for expanded clones.

TRBV7-9	TRBD1	.	TRBJ2-5	TGTGCCAGCAGCCCGGGACAGCTCAGGACCCAGTACTTC	CASSPGQLRTQYF
TRBV28	TRBD1	.	TRBJ1-3	TGTGCCAGCAGTTCTCAGGGGGGTCGCTCTGGAAACACCATATATTTT	CASSSQGGRSGNTIYF
TRBV5-1	TRBD1	.	TRBJ2-1	TGCGCCAGCAGCTCGGGACAGACCTACAATGAGCAGTTCTTC	CASSSGQTYNEQFF
TRBV5-1	TRBD1	.	TRBJ1-6	TGCGCCAGCAGCCTGGGGATGACAGGGGATAATTCACCCCTCCACTTT	CASSLGMTGDNSPLHF
TRBV19	TRBD1	.	TRBJ1-5	TGTGCCAGTAGCCTACAGGGGGGCAATCAGCCCCAGCATTTT	CASSLQGGNQPQHF
TRBV18	TRBD1	.	TRBJ1-6	TGTGCCAGCTCACCCCAGCAGGGGGCGGATTCACCCCTCCACTTT	CASSPQQGADSPLHF
TRBV12-3/TRBV12-4	TRBD1	.	TRBJ2-7	TGTGCCAGCAGTGGGGACAGGCGCGAGCAGTACTTC	CASSGDRREQYF
TRBV15	TRBD1	.	TRBJ2-7	TGTGCCACCAGCCGAAGACAGGGTCCCTACGAGCAGTACTTC	CATSRRQGPYEQYF
TRBV3-1/TRBV3-2	TRBD1	once	TRBJ2-7	TGTGCCAGCAGCCAAGACGACAGGGGCTACGAGCAGTACTTC	CASSQDDRGYEQYF
TRBV30	.	.	TRBJ1-2	TGTGCCTGGAGTGTATGGGGGGAAGCTGAGGGCTACACCTTC	CAWSVWGEAEGYTF
TRBV5-3	.	.	TRBJ2-6	TGTGCCAGAAGCTTAGCTGGCTCTGGGGCCAACGTCCTGACTTTC	CARSLAGSGANVLTF
TRBV7-9	.	.	TRBJ1-2	TGTGCCAGCAGCTTGGTCAACAGGGCAGTCGGCTATGGCTACACCTTC	CASSLVNRAVGYGYTF
TRBV11-1	.	few	TRBJ2-2	TGTGCCAGCGTCCACGGGGAGCTGTTTTTT	CASVHGELFF
TRBV7-9	TRBD1	.	TRBJ1-4	TGTGCCAGCAGCTCCGGACAGGGGGCCGGCGAAAAACTGTTTTTT	CASSSGQGAGEKLFF
TRBV28	.	once	TRBJ2-3	TGTGCCAGCAGTCTACAGGCAGATACGCAGTATTTT	CASSLQADTQYF
TRBV29-1	.	.	TRBJ2-3	TGCAGCGTTGCTGGAGGGTGGAACACAGATACGCAGTATTTT	CSVAGGWNTDTQYF
TRBV7-2	.	.	TRBJ2-4	TGTGCCAGCAGCTTAGGGGCGAAAAACATTCAGTACTTC	CASSLGAKNIQYF
TRBV6-5	.	.	TRBJ1-1	TGTGCCAGCAGTTTACAGACAGGAAACACTGAAGCTTTCTTT	CASSLQTGNTEAFF
TRBV10-3	TRBD1	.	TRBJ2-3	TGTGCCATCACCCAGACGCCGGGACAGGGTAACGCAGATACGCAGTATTTT	CAITQTPGQGNADTQYF
TRBV10-3	TRBD1	once	TRBJ1-1	TGTGCCATCAGGAGGACAGGTGAAGCTTTCTTT	CAIRRTGEAFF
TRBV5-4	TRBD2	.	TRBJ2-1	TGTGCCAGCAGCCGTAGCGGGAGCTCCTACAATGAGCAGTTCTTC	CASSRSGSSYNEQFF
TRBV2	.	.	TRBJ1-5	TGTGCTCATAGTGGGGGGGGAAATCAGCCCCAGCATTTT	CAHSGGGNQPQHF
TRBV5-1	.	.	TRBJ2-1	TGCGCCAGCAGCTTCAACAATGAGCAGTTCTTC	CASSFNNEQFF
TRBV7-9	.	.	TRBJ1-1	TGTGCCAGCAGCCCTGTCAGGGGCCTGAACACTGAAGCTTTCTTT	CASSPVRGLNTEAFF
TRBV7-9	TRBD1	.	TRBJ2-1	TGTGCCAGCAGCTACGGACAGGGTGGTTCTGAGCAGTTCTTC	CASSYGQGGSEQFF
TRBV10-3	TRBD1	.	TRBJ2-7	TGTGCCATCAGTGAGGTCGGACAGGGTACCTACGAGCAGTACTTC	CAISEVGQGTYEQYF
TRBV28	TRBD1	.	TRBJ2-5	TGTGCCAGCAGTTTAAGGGGACAAGGGGGCAAGACCCAGTACTTC	CASSLRGQGGKTQYF
TRBV28	.	.	TRBJ1-5	TGTGCCAGCACCCATAGGGGCCTGGCTGGCCCCCGACAGCCCCAGCATTTT	CASTHRGLAGPRQPQHF
TRBV20-1	.	.	TRBJ2-5	TGCAGTGCTAGTTTCACTCAGGGCCAAGAGACCCAGTACTTC	CSASFTQGQETQYF
TRBV19	.	.	TRBJ2-2	TGTGCCAGTAGTATGTGGGGAGTTAGCGGGGAGCTGTTTTTT	CASSMWGVSGELFF
TRBV30	TRBD1	few	TRBJ1-6	TGTGCCTGGAGTGTCCCAGGGGGATATTCACCCCTCCACTTT	CAWSVPGGYSPLHF
TRBV27	.	.	TRBJ1-6	TGTGCCAGCAGTTTATTTGAGGATTCACCCCTCCACTTT	CASSLFEDSPLHF
TRBV18	TRBD1	once	TRBJ2-6	TGTGCCAGCCGACAGGGGGCGGATGGGGCCAACGTCCTGACTTTC	CASRQGADGANVLTF
TRBV7-2	TRBD1	few	TRBJ1-5	TGTGCCAGCAGCTTAGACAGACACAGGGGATATAGCAATCAGCCCCAGCATTTT	CASSLDRHRGYSNQPQHF
TRBV7-6	TRBD1	.	TRBJ1-6	TGTGCCAGCAGCTTAGAACAGGGGGCTTCACCCCTCCACTTT	CASSLEQGASPLHF
TRBV19	TRBD1	few	TRBJ2-7	TGTGCCAGTAGTAGGACAGGGAAAGACGAGCAGTACTTC	CASSRTGKDEQYF
TRBV13	TRBD2	.	TRBJ2-7	TGTGCCAGCAGCTTAGATAGCGGGCCCTCCTACGAGCAGTACTTC	CASSLDSGPSYEQYF
TRBV2	.	.	TRBJ2-3	TGTGCCAGCAGGCGGGACAGCACAGATACGCAGTATTTT	CASRRDSTDTQYF
TRBV10-2	TRBD2	.	TRBJ2-7	TGCGCCAGCAGTGAACTAGCGCGACAAGGCGAGCAGTACTTC	CASSELARQGEQYF
TRBV15	TRBD1	.	TRBJ1-4	TGTGCCACCAGCAGATCTCCGGGACAGGGGGATGAAAAACTGTTTTTT	CATSRSPGQGDEKLFF
TRBV27	.	few	TRBJ1-6	TGTGCCAGCAGTTCCGTTAATTCACCCCTCCACTTT	CASSSVNSPLHF
TRBV6-1	.	.	TRBJ2-7	TGTGCCAGCAGTGAGACAGATTCATACGAGCAGTACTTC	CASSETDSYEQYF
TRBV5-5	.	.	TRBJ2-7	TGTGCCAGCAGCTTGGTCGGGAGCTCCTACGAGCAGTACTTC	CASSLVGSSYEQYF
TRBV21-1	.	.	TRBJ1-5	TGTGCCAGCAGCAAAGTGCGGGTGACAGGATTTAGCAATCAGCCCCAGCATTTT	CASSKVRVTGFSNQPQHF
TRBV6-2/TRBV6-3	.	.	TRBJ1-4	TGTGCCAGCAGTTACCGGGGAATGGATGAAAAACTGTTTTTT	CASSYRGMDEKLFF
TRBV19	TRBD1	.	TRBJ2-5	TGTGCCAGTAGTTATAGGCCAGGGGGCGGGGAGACCCAGTACTTC	CASSYRPGGGETQYF
TRBV3-1/TRBV3-2	TRBD1	.	TRBJ1-5	TGTGCCAGCAGCGACAGGGGCGCCCAGCCCCAGCATTTT	CASSDRGAQPQHF
TRBV12-5	.	few	TRBJ2-5	TGTGCTAGTGGTTTCGGGGAGAAAGAGACCCAGTACTTC	CASGFGEKETQYF